This T cell receptor (beta chain) originates from a study of CD8 T cells in Susac syndrome. TCR beta sequencing was performed on blood CD8+ and CD4+ T cells. The multiple sclerosis control group consisted of treatment-naive patients whose relapsing-remitting disease, which was either stable or active, fulfilled revised McDonald criteria. Negative isolation was used for CD8+ and CD4+ T cells and FACS enrichment for TEMRA cells. Reverse transcription of roughly 0.5 to 1 ug RNA was performed with random hexamers. A multiplex approach, immunoSEQ multiplex PCR, amplified TCR beta CDR3 across 54 Vbeta and 13 Jbeta. TCRdb itself ran the immunoSEQ multiplex PCR reads through MiXCR, one entry per CDR3 protein. The sample lists more than 95,000 distinct CDR3 sequences, approximately 93% occurring once. Germline V gene data show CDR1 as MNHEY and CDR2 as SVGEGT. Trimming removed 4 bases from V and 12 bases from J, with 30 bases in between. CDR3 size: 18 residues.

The source material was CD4+ T cells from PBMCs. The rearrangement joins TRBV6-2 or TRBV6-3 to TRBJ1-4; D is unresolved. This receptor was identified in a human donor with multiple sclerosis. CDR3: CASSSFATRRVSLPELFF. CDR3 coding DNA: TGTGCCAGCAGTTCTTTCGCGACCCGTCGAGTGTCCCTCCCAGAACTGTTTTTT.